This entry lists 7 T cell receptor beta chains sequenced from one sample in a study of T-cell memory formation after mild COVID-19. TCRdb independently ran MiXCR on the 5' RACE reads; one entry per CDR3 protein. In the table there are around 450,000 distinct CDR3 sequences, roughly 26% of which are singletons. The sequenced material came from PBMCs or a T cell subset sorted from them (not recorded which). These receptors were obtained from an adult woman who had mild COVID-19 (a few samples of this study predate the infection). Cell type and time point are not known.

This clonotype occurred a few times. The chain couples TRBV19 to TRBJ1-2; 8 bases fit TRBD1. Germline lookup yields CDR1 LNHDA and CDR2 SQIVND (reference sequence). With 9 bases clipped from V and 3 bases from J, the junction kept 9 bases outside the gene matches. CDR3 length: 14 amino acids. The CDR3: CASTVTGADYGYTF. The CDR3 nucleotides are TGTGCCAGCACCGTGACAGGGGCGGACTATGGCTACACCTTC. Based on the CDR3 plus reference TRBV19 and TRBJ1-2, the full variable domain is DGGITQSPKYLFRKEGQNVTLSCEQNLNHDAMYWYRQDPGQGLRLIYYSQIVNDFQKGDIAEGYSVSREKKESFPLTVTSAQKNPTAFYLCASTVTGADYGYTFGSGTRLTVV.

This clonotype occurred a few times. V is TRBV6-5 and J is TRBJ2-1; possibly TRBD1 for D (6 bases). CDR1 is MNHEY, CDR2 SVGAGI, per germline. The CDR3 is made up of 15 amino acids. With 0 bases removed from V and 6 bases from J, the gap between germline ends came to 12 bases. For the CDR3, the DNA is TGTGCCAGCAGTTACTCATGGACAGTCCTCAATGAGCAGTTCTTC. Its protein product is CASSYSWTVLNEQFF.

This clonotype was found a few times. This CDR3 reads CASSLTEGVSVLPEAFF. The CDR3 DNA is TGTGCCAGCAGCCTCACGGAGGGGGTGTCGGTTCTGCCTGAAGCTTTCTTT. The chain links TRBV5-4 to TRBJ1-1; D possibly corresponds to TRBD1 (6 bases). CDR1 is SGHNT and CDR2 is YYREEE in the germline V gene (reference sequence). The CDR3 sequence is 17 residues long. Trimming stripped 4 bases from V and 6 bases from J, with 25 bases between.

V and J are TRBV5-5 and TRBJ1-1, with 8 bases fitting TRBD1. This CDR3 has 15 amino acids. Per the germline V gene, CDR1 is SGHKS and CDR2 is YYEKEE (reference sequence). The V and J ends lost 0 bases and 6 bases, in that order; junction bases with no gene match: 7. The CDR3 spells CASSLVGGQDAEAFF. DNA for the CDR3: TGTGCCAGCAGCTTGGTAGGGGGACAGGACGCTGAAGCTTTCTTT.

This clonotype came up a few times. The genes are TRBV7-9 and TRBJ2-7; possibly TRBD1 or TRBD2 for D (6 bases each). Per the germline V gene, CDR1 is SEHNR and CDR2 is FQNEAQ (reference sequence). Trimming took off 4 bases at V and 4 bases at J, with 26 bases between the two ends. This CDR3 contains 18 residues. CDR3 in amino acids: CASSSVGPSGAGGYEQYF. The CDR3 DNA reads TGTGCCAGCAGCTCCGTGGGCCCTTCGGGGGCCGGTGGGTACGAGCAGTACTTC.

There are a few counts of this clonotype. The rearrangement uses TRBV29-1 and TRBJ1-5; D remains unclear. Between the trimmed V and J ends, which lost 4 bases and 4 bases, there was a span of 5 bases. Germline values: CDR1 SQVTM, CDR2 ANQGSEA. This CDR3 is built from 11 residues. CDR3 loop: CSVGENQPQHF. The CDR3 nucleotides are TGCAGCGTTGGGGAAAATCAGCCCCAGCATTTT.

The chain employs TRBV3-1 and TRBJ1-6, with TRBD1 as a possible D gene (5 bases). Germline CDR1 LGHDT, CDR2 YNNKEL (reference sequence). V shed 1 base and J shed 10 bases, with 14 bases lying between them. This CDR3 contains 15 residues. This CDR3 reads CASSQGTGSGSPLHF. For the CDR3, the DNA is TGTGCCAGCAGCCAAGGAACAGGCTCGGGGTCACCCCTCCACTTT.